This TCR beta chain was recovered during a study of CD8+CD57+ T cells in acquired aplastic anemia. In the study overall: Sorted CD4+ and CD8+ cells yielded DNA averaging about 2.9 ug.

General study points: It was found that twenty-nine CD8+ CDR3 sequences were shared between patients and controls. Significance was not reached for CD8+ Simpson's diversity between patients and controls.

Genomic DNA was employed as the template in profiling TCR beta VDJ and CDR3. TCRdb called the reads again in MiXCR, with one record for every CDR3 protein. The data show over 150,000 distinct CDR3 sequences, 60% to 80% seen once. The CDR3 has 13 amino acids. The ends were cut back, 6 bases at V and 1 base at J, with 12 bases in the middle. Germline V CDR1 and CDR2: DFQATT, SNEGSKA (reference sequence). Concerning this clonotype itself: Its antigen is as yet unknown.

An expansion of CD8+CD57+ cells by flow cytometry had been shown in patients chosen for sequencing. Severe acquired aplastic anemia affected all patients. The TCR originated in a human donor with aplastic anemia. Sample: sorted CD4+, CD8+, or CD8+CD57+ T cells (not recorded which) from PBMCs. The gene calls are TRBV20-1 and TRBJ1-2; D gene ambiguous. CDR3 loop: CSAPGRLNYGYTF. The CDR3 nucleotides are TGCAGTGCCCCAGGACGGCTTAACTATGGCTACACCTTC.